This T cell receptor (beta chain) was captured in a study of read filtering for tumor transcriptome and immune sequencing. CDR1 and CDR2 from the germline V gene are LGHDT and YNNKEL (reference sequence). The CDR3 runs to 17 residues. V lost 1 base to trimming and J lost 9 bases; unmatched junction nucleotides: 6. Molecular barcoded adaptors covering alpha/delta and beta/gamma chains were used on 400 ng RNA. TCRdb ran MiXCR on the reads and lists one entry per CDR3 protein. This sample has 100,000 to 150,000 distinct CDR3 sequences, with approximately 13% found just once. This clonotype has a count of ten or more.

Sequenced input: a population of CD138-negative cells sorted from bone marrow. V usage is TRBV3-1 and J usage is TRBJ2-1; TRBD2 matches 16 bases. The clonotype originates from a donor aged 40 or older with multiple myeloma. The CDR3 reads CASSQGGTSGRAGEQFF. CDR3 DNA: TGTGCCAGCAGCCAAGGGGGGACTAGCGGGAGGGCGGGTGAGCAGTTCTTC.